The clone carrying this TCR beta chain was seen a few times. The target antigen is unknown. These data come from a study of beta chain features in type 1 diabetes. General observations from the study: Patients with Type 1 diabetes showed moderately but significantly shorter TCRB CDR3s in all four CD4+ subsets.

V lost 0 bases and J 8 bases, leaving 7 bases between the germline ends. Per the germline V gene, CDR1 is LNHNV and CDR2 is YYDKDF (reference sequence). The CDR3 loop spans 12 amino acids. The investigators reverse transcribed all of the isolated RNA, so they sequenced expressed TCRB transcripts. Using immunoSEQ multiplex PCR, the repertoire was profiled, and TCRdb retains in-frame clones only, with some absent. In the table there are approximately 600,000 clones, around an eighth of which are singletons. The chain links TRBV15 to TRBJ1-2; D unclear. Sequencing used naive CD4+ T cells from blood. The TCR comes from a man aged 25 to 45 with type 1 diabetes. The CDR3 nucleotides read TGTGCCACCAGCAGAGATGCCGCGGGCTACACCTTC. It translates to CATSRDAAGYTF.